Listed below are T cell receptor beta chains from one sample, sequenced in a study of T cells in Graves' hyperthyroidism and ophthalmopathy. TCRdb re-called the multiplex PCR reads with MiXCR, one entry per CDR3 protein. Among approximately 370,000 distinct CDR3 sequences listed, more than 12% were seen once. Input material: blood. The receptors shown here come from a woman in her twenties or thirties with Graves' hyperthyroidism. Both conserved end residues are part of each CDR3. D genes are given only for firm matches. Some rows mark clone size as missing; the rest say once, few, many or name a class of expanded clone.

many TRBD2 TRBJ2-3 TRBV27 CASRSLPGGTDTQYF TGTGCCAGCAGATCGCTACCGGGAGGAACAGATACGCAGTATTTT
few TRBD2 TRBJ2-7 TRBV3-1 CASSQNSGRVYEQYF TGTGCCAGCAGCCAAAATAGCGGGAGGGTCTACGAGCAGTACTTC
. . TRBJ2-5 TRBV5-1 CASSFGRSVETQYF TGCGCCAGCAGCTTTGGTCGCTCGGTAGAGACCCAGTACTTC
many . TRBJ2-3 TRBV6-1 CASSEGPVRTDTQYF TGTGCCAGCAGTGAAGGACCTGTCCGCACAGATACGCAGTATTTT
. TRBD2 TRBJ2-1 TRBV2 CASKAAGGSYNEQFF TGTGCCAGCAAAGCGGCGGGAGGGAGCTACAATGAGCAGTTCTTC
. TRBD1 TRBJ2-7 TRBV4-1 CASSQGQGETFYEQYF TGCGCCAGCAGCCAAGGTCAGGGGGAAACCTTCTACGAGCAGTACTTC
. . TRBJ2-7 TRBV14 CASSHSGPPEQYF TGTGCCAGCAGCCATTCCGGGCCGCCGGAGCAGTACTTC
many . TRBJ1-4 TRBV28 CASSFAGTSKLFF TGTGCCAGCAGTTTTGCAGGGACTTCAAAACTGTTTTTT
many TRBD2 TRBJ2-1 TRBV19 CASSITSGRVSYNEQFF TGTGCCAGTAGTATTACAAGCGGGAGGGTTTCCTACAATGAGCAGTTCTTC
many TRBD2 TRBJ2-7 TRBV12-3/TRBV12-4 CASSPLAGAVVEQYF TGTGCCAGCAGTCCGCTAGCGGGGGCTGTAGTGGAGCAGTACTTC
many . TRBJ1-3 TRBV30 CAWSLTYSGNTIYF TGTGCCTGGAGTCTAACTTACTCTGGAAACACCATATATTTT
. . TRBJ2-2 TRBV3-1 CASSPSGTQGTGELFF TGTGCCAGCAGCCCAAGCGGGACTCAGGGGACCGGGGAGCTGTTTTTT
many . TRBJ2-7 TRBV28 CASSLGFEQYF TGTGCCAGCAGTTTGGGTTTCGAGCAGTACTTC
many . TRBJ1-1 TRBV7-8 CASSLASTNTEAFF TGTGCCAGCAGCTTAGCGTCAACGAACACTGAAGCTTTCTTT
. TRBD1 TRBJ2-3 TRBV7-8 CASSLADRTTTDTQYF TGTGCCAGCAGCTTAGCGGACAGGACAACGACAGATACGCAGTATTTT
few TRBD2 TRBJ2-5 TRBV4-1 CASSQASGRRGETQYF TGCGCCAGCAGCCAAGCTAGCGGGAGGAGAGGAGAGACCCAGTACTTC
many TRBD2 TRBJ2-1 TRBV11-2 CASSLTSGVNEQFF TGTGCCAGCAGCCTCACTAGCGGGGTCAATGAGCAGTTCTTC
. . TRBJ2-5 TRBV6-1 CASSTPTEPQETQYF TGTGCCAGCAGCACTCCCACAGAACCCCAAGAGACCCAGTACTTC
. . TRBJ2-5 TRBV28 CASSLWDQETQYF TGTGCCAGCAGTTTATGGGATCAAGAGACCCAGTACTTC
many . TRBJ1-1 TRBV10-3 CAIGGWNTEAFF TGTGCCATCGGAGGGTGGAACACTGAAGCTTTCTTT
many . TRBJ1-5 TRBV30 CAWSLEGLVQPQHF TGTGCCTGGAGTCTGGAGGGGCTGGTCCAGCCCCAGCATTTT
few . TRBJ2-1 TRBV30 CAWSRLVPSGEQFF TGTGCCTGGAGTCGACTAGTCCCCAGCGGTGAGCAGTTCTTC
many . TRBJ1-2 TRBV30 CAWMFGLGEGYTF TGTGCCTGGATGTTTGGGCTAGGGGAGGGCTACACCTTC
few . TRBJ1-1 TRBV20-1 CSAERVEGTEAFF TGCAGTGCTGAGAGGGTGGAGGGGACTGAAGCTTTCTTT
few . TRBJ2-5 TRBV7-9 CASSSGWGQGGETQYF TGTGCCAGCAGCTCCGGCTGGGGGCAGGGGGGAGAGACCCAGTACTTC
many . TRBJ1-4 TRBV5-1 CASKKEGQTNEKLFF TGCGCCAGCAAGAAGGAGGGGCAAACTAATGAAAAACTGTTTTTT
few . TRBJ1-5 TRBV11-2 CASSPEYGAYQPQHF TGTGCCAGCAGCCCGGAATACGGGGCCTATCAGCCCCAGCATTTT
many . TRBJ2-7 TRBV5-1 CASRPESSYEQYF TGCGCCAGCAGACCCGAGAGCTCCTACGAGCAGTACTTC
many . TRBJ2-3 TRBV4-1 CASSQGLKRPDTQYF TGCGCCAGCAGCCAAGGCCTAAAAAGGCCAGATACGCAGTATTTT
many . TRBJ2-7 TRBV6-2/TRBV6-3 CASSNPTRTPFYEQYF TGTGCCAGCAGTAACCCTACTAGGACTCCGTTCTACGAGCAGTACTTC
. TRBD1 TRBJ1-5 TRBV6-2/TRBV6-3 CASSYSRTGYYQPQHF TGTGCCAGCAGTTACTCCAGGACAGGGTATTATCAGCCCCAGCATTTT
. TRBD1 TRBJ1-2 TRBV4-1 CASSPRQGANYGYTF TGCGCCAGCAGCCCGCGACAGGGCGCTAACTATGGCTACACCTTC
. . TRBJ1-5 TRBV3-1 CASSQSWGGNQPQHF TGTGCCAGCAGCCAGAGCTGGGGCGGCAATCAGCCCCAGCATTTT
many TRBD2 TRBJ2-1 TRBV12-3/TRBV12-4 CASRNGLENGNEQFF TGTGCCAGCAGAAACGGACTAGAAAACGGCAATGAGCAGTTCTTC
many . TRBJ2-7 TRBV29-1 CSVTLGQVGLGGEQYF TGCAGCGTCACCTTGGGACAGGTCGGACTAGGTGGCGAGCAGTACTTC
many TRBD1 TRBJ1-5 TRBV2 CASTSGRDRGGQPQHF TGTGCCAGCACGAGTGGTCGGGACAGAGGCGGACAGCCCCAGCATTTT
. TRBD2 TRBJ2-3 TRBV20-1 CSAISGGWITDTQYF TGCAGTGCTATCTCCGGGGGGTGGATCACAGATACGCAGTATTTT
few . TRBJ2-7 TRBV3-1 CASSRNSGTEQYF TGTGCCAGCAGCCGCAACTCCGGGACCGAGCAGTACTTC
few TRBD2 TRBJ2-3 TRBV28 CANVSREGSPDTQYF TGTGCCAACGTATCCCGGGAGGGCAGCCCAGATACGCAGTATTTT
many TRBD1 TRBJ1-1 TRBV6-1 CASISAYRGNTEAFF TGTGCCAGCATATCTGCCTACAGGGGGAATACTGAAGCTTTCTTT
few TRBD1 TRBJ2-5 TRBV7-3 CASSLLPRGREEEETQYF TGTGCCAGCAGCTTATTACCTAGGGGGCGCGAGGAAGAAGAGACCCAGTACTTC